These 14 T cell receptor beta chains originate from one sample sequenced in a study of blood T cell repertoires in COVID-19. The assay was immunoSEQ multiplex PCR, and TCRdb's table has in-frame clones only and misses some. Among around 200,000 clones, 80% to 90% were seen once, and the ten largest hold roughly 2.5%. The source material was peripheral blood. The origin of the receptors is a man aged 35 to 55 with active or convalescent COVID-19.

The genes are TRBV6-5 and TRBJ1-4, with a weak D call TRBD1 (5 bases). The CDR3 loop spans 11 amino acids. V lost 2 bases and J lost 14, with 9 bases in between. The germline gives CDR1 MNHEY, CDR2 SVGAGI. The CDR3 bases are TGTGCCAGCAGTTACAAGGGGAGGCTGTTTTTT. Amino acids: CASSYKGRLFF.

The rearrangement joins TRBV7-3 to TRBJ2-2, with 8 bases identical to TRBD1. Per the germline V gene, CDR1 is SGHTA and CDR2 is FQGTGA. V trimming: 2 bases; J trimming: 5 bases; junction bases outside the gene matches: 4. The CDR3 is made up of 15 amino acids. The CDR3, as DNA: TGTGCCAGCAGCTTACGGACAGGGTGGACCGGGGAGCTGTTTTTT. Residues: CASSLRTGWTGELFF. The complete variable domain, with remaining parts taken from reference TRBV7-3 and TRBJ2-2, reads GAGVSQTPSNKVTEKGKYVELRCDPISGHTALYWYRQSLGQGPEFLIYFQGTGAADDSGLPNDRFFAVRPEGSVSTLKIQRTERGDSAVYLCASSLRTGWTGELFFGEGSRLTVL.

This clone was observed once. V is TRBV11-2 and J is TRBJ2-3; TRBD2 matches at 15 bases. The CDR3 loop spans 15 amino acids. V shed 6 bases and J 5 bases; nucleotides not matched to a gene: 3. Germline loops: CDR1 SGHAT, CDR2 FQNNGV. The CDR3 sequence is CASSWTSGGGDTQYF. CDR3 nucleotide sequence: TGTGCCAGCAGTTGGACTAGCGGGGGGGGAGATACGCAGTATTTT.

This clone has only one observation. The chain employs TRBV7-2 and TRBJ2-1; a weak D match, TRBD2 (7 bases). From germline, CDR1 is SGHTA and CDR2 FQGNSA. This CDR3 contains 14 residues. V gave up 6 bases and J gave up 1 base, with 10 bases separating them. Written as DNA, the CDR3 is TGTGCCAGCAGGGAGGGGGGGTCCTACAATGAGCAGTTCTTC. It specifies CASREGGSYNEQFF.

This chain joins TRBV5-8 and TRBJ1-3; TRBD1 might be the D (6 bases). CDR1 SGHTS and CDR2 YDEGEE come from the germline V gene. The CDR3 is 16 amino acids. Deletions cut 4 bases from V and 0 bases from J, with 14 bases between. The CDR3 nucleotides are TGTGCCAGCAGCACATTGACAGGAGTCTCTGGAAACACCATATATTTT. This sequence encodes CASSTLTGVSGNTIYF.

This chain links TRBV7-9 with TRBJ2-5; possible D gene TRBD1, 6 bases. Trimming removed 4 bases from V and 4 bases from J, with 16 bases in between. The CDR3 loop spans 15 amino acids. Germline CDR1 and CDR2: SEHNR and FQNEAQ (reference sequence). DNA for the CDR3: TGTGCCAGCAGCTATACCCCCACAGGGCGAGAGACCCAGTACTTC. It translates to CASSYTPTGRETQYF.

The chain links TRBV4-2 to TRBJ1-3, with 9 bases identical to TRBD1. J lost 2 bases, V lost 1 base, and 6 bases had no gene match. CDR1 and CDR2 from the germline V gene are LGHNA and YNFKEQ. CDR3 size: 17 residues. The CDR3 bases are TGTGCCAGCAGCCAAGGGGACAGGGTGCGACCTGGAAACACCATATATTTT. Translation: CASSQGDRVRPGNTIYF.

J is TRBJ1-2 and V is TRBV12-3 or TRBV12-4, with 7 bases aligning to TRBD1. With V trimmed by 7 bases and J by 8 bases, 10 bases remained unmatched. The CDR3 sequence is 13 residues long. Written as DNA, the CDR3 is TGTGCCAGCACTAGTAGACAGGGTGCAGGCTACACCTTC. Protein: CASTSRQGAGYTF.

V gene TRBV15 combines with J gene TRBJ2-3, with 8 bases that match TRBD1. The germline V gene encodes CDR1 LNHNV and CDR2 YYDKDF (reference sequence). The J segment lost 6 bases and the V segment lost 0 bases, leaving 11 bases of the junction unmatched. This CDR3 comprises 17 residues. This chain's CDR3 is CATSRDIPGQGTDTQYF. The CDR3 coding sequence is TGTGCCACCAGCAGAGATATCCCAGGACAGGGAACCGATACGCAGTATTTT.

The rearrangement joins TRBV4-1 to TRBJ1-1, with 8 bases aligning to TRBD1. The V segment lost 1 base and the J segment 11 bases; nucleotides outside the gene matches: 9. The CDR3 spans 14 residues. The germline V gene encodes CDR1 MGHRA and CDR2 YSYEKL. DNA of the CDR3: TGCGCCAGCAGCCAAGCTCTAAACCGGGACAGGGCTTTCTTT. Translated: CASSQALNRDRAFF.

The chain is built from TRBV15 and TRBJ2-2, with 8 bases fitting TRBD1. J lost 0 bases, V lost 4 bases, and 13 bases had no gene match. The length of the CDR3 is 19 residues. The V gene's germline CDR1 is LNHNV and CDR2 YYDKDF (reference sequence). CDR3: CATSTDPDRAASNTGELFF. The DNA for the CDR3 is TGTGCCACCAGCACCGACCCGGACAGGGCAGCATCGAACACCGGGGAGCTGTTTTTT.

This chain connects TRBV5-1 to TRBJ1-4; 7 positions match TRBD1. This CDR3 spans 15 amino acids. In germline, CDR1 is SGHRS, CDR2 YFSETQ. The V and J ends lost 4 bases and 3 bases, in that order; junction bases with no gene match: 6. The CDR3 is CASSIMGQPNEKLFF. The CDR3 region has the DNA TGCGCCAGCAGCATTATGGGACAGCCTAATGAAAAACTGTTTTTT.

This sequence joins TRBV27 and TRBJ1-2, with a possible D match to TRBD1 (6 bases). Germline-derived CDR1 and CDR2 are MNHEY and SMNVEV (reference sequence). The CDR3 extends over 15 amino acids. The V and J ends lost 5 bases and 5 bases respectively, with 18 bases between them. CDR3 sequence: CASSLTGRAKYGYTF. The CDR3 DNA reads TGTGCCAGCAGTCTAACAGGGAGAGCGAAGTATGGCTACACCTTC.

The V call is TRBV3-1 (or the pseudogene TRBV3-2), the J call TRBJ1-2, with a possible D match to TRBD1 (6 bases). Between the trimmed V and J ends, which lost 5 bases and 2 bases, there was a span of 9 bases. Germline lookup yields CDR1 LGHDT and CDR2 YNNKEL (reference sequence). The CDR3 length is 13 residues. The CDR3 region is CASSDRKNYGYTF. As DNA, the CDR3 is TGTGCCAGCAGCGACAGGAAAAACTATGGCTACACCTTC.